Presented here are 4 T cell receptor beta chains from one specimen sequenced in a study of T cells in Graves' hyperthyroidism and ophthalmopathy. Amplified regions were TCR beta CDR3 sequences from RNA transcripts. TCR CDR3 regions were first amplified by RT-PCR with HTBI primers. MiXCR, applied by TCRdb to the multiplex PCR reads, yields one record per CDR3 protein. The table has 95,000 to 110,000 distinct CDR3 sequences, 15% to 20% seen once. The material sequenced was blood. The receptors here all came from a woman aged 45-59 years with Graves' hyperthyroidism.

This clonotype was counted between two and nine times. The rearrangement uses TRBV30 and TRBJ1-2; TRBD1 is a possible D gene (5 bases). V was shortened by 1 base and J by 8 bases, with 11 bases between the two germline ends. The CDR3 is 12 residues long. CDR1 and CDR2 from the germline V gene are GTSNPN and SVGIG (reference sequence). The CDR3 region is CAWSGGYVGYTF. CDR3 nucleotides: TGTGCCTGGAGTGGGGGCTACGTGGGCTACACCTTC.

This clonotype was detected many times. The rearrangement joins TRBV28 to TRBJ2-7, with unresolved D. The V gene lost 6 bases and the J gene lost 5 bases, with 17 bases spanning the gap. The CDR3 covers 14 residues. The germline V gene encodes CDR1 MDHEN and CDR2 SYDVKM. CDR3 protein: CASRYPAPEDEQYF. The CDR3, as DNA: TGTGCCAGCAGGTACCCGGCGCCAGAGGACGAGCAGTACTTC.

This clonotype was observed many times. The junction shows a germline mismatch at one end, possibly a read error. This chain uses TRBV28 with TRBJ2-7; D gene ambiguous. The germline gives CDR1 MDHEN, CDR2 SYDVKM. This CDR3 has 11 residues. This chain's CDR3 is CASSSRFEQYF. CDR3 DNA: TGTGCCAGCAGTTCAAGATTTGAGCAATACTTC.

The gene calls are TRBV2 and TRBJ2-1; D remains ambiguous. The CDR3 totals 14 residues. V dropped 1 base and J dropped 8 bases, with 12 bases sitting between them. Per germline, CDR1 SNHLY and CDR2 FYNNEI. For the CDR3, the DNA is TGTGCCAGCAGTGAAGGTCGAGCTGGGCATGAGCAGTTCTTC. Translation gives CASSEGRAGHEQFF. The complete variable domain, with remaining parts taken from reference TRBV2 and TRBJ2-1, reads EPEVTQTPSHQVTQMGQEVILRCVPISNHLYFYWYRQILGQKVEFLVSFYNNEISEKSEIFDDQFSVERPDGSNFTLKIRSTKLEDSAMYFCASSEGRAGHEQFFGPGTRLTVL.